This entry lists 28 T cell receptor beta chains sequenced from one sample in a study of blood T cell repertoires in COVID-19. Assay: immunoSEQ multiplex PCR; the TCRdb copy retains only in-frame clones and omits some. The repertoire consists of around 270,000 clones, with roughly 85% occurring once and the leading ten covering about 4.3%. The sequencing sample was made of PBMCs or T cells enriched from blood (not recorded which). The receptor set was obtained from a woman aged 25-40 years who had recovered from COVID-19.

The rearrangement joins TRBV4-1 to TRBJ2-2; perhaps TRBD1 as D (5 bases). V was cut by 1 base and J by 5 bases, with 11 bases left in between. This CDR3 has 15 residues. Looked up from germline, CDR1 is MGHRA and CDR2 is YSYEKL. The CDR3 here is CASSQVTGRTGELFF. The CDR3 region has the DNA TGCGCCAGCAGCCAAGTTACAGGAAGGACCGGGGAGCTGTTTTTT.

This clone was recorded once. J is TRBJ2-2 and V is TRBV2; 11 bases map to TRBD2. Losses at the gene ends were 7 bases for V and 6 bases for J; bases not matched to a gene: 22. CDR1 is SNHLY, CDR2 FYNNEI, per germline. This CDR3 contains 20 residues. CDR3 sequence: CASTPRGFGIAGGLAGELFF. Here the CDR3 DNA reads TGTGCCAGCACCCCCCGGGGGTTTGGAATAGCGGGAGGGTTAGCCGGGGAGCTGTTTTTT.

The chain joins TRBV19 to TRBJ2-4; 9 bases fit TRBD1. V dropped 5 bases and J dropped 2; count of bases not matched to a gene: 7. The CDR3 runs 16 residues. CDR1 is LNHDA, CDR2 SQIVND, per germline (reference sequence). CDR3 protein: CASSAWDRDPKNIQYF. Written as DNA, the CDR3 is TGTGCCAGTAGTGCCTGGGACAGGGATCCCAAAAACATTCAGTACTTC.

V gene TRBV24-1 combines with J gene TRBJ2-1, with a tentative D call TRBD2 (5 bases). CDR3 length: 16 amino acids. With 3 bases removed from V and 2 bases from J, the gap between germline ends came to 13 bases. CDR1 is KGHDR, CDR2 SFDVKD, per germline. CDR3 DNA sequence: TGTGCCACCAGTGATAACCTAGCAGCGACCTACAATGAGCAGTTCTTC. It specifies CATSDNLAATYNEQFF.

The chain is built from TRBV3-1 (or the pseudogene TRBV3-2) and TRBJ1-6; D is perhaps TRBD1 (5 bases). Germline-derived CDR1 and CDR2 are LGHDT and YNNKEL (reference sequence). The CDR3 sequence is 12 residues long. Between the trimmed V and J ends, which lost 8 bases and 10 bases, there was a span of 12 bases. CDR3 loop: CASGTGESPLHF. The CDR3 DNA reads TGTGCCAGCGGGACGGGGGAGTCACCCCTCCACTTT.

The gene calls are TRBV29-1 and TRBJ1-3; a possible D gene is TRBD1 (5 bases). Germline CDR1 and CDR2: SQVTM and ANQGSEA. The CDR3 has 13 residues. Trimming took off 4 bases at V and 4 bases at J, with 11 bases between the two ends. The CDR3 reads CSVGAGIGNTIYF. CDR3 nucleotides: TGCAGCGTTGGGGCAGGGATCGGAAACACCATATATTTT. Together with reference TRBV29-1 and TRBJ1-3, the CDR3 gives the full variable domain: SAVISQKPSRDICQRGTSLTIQCQVDSQVTMMFWYRQQPGQSLTLIATANQGSEATYESGFVIDKFPISRPNLTFSTLTVSNMSPEDSSIYLCSVGAGIGNTIYFGEGSWLTVV.

This clone was detected only once. V usage is TRBV5-1 and J usage is TRBJ2-7; D gene unclear. V gave up 2 bases and J gave up 0 bases, with 6 bases separating them. CDR3 length: 13 residues. Germline loops: CDR1 SGHRS, CDR2 YFSETQ. The CDR3 is CASSFQVSYEQYF. The CDR3 nucleotides read TGCGCCAGCAGCTTTCAGGTCTCCTACGAGCAGTACTTC.

CDR3 protein: CASGGGGQFF. The CDR3 DNA reads TGTGCCAGCGGCGGGGGTGGGCAGTTCTTC. V usage is TRBV11-2 and J usage is TRBJ2-1; 7 bases agree with TRBD2. Looked up from germline, CDR1 is SGHAT and CDR2 is FQNNGV. CDR3 length: 10 amino acids. The junction had 4 bases not matched to a gene; V was cut back by 8 bases and J by 12 bases. The complete variable domain, with remaining parts taken from reference TRBV11-2 and TRBJ2-1, reads EAGVAQSPRYKIIEKRQSVAFWCNPISGHATLYWYQQILGQGPKLLIQFQNNGVVDDSQLPKDRFSAERLKGVDSTLKIQPAKLEDSAVYLCASGGGGQFFGPGTRLTVL.

The J gene is TRBJ2-1, the V gene TRBV12-5; possible D gene TRBD1, 6 bases. This CDR3 spans 15 amino acids. Looked up from germline, CDR1 is LGHNT and CDR2 is FRNRAP. The V end was cut by 1 base, the J end by 0 bases, with 7 bases between. The CDR3 is CASGLGGGSYNEQFF. The DNA for the CDR3 is TGTGCTAGTGGTTTGGGAGGGGGCTCCTACAATGAGCAGTTCTTC.

This rearrangement joins TRBV5-1 to TRBJ2-4; weak D call: TRBD1 (6 bases). CDR1 SGHRS and CDR2 YFSETQ come from the germline V gene. This CDR3 has 15 residues. Trimming cost V 0 bases and J 0 bases, with 7 bases left between them. The CDR3 region has the DNA TGCGCCAGCAGCTTGGGGACAGTAGCCAAAAACATTCAGTACTTC. Translated, it gives CASSLGTVAKNIQYF.

The rearrangement joins TRBV5-6 to TRBJ2-7; 7 nucleotides agree with TRBD1. The germline gives CDR1 SGHDT, CDR2 YYEEEE. Germline trimming cut 2 bases from V and 2 bases from J; bases unmatched to any gene: 4. This CDR3 has 14 residues. CDR3 nucleotides: TGTGCCAGCAGCTTTCAGACAGGGACCTACGAGCAGTACTTC. Translating it yields CASSFQTGTYEQYF.

This clone was observed a few times. CDR3 coding DNA: TGTGCCGCCTGGATATGGGACAACAGCGGATATGGCTACACCTTC. It codes for CAAWIWDNSGYGYTF. The chain couples TRBV30 to TRBJ1-2; a possible D gene is TRBD1 (6 bases). The CDR3 length is 15 residues. V was pared by 8 bases and J by 5 bases, with 24 bases between. Germline V gives CDR1 GTSNPN, CDR2 SVGIG (reference sequence).

This chain connects TRBV30 to TRBJ1-2, with 9 bases that match TRBD1. Per germline, CDR1 GTSNPN and CDR2 SVGIG (reference sequence). The CDR3 extends over 14 amino acids. The junction had 3 bases not matched to a gene; V was cut back by 3 bases and J by 1 base. The CDR3 DNA sequence: TGTGCCTGGAGACCGGGACAGGGTAACTATGGCTACACCTTC. It translates to CAWRPGQGNYGYTF.

The chain carries TRBV14 and TRBJ2-3, with TRBD2 matching over 10 bases. CDR1 is SGHDN and CDR2 is FVKESK in the germline V gene. Unmatched junction bases numbered 4, after V lost 8 bases and J lost 5 bases. The CDR3 is 13 residues long. Here the CDR3 reads CASRTSGGDTQYF. CDR3 sequence (DNA): TGTGCCAGCCGGACTAGCGGTGGAGATACGCAGTATTTT.

This chain links TRBV12-3 or TRBV12-4 with TRBJ2-1; D is unclear. This CDR3 spans 13 amino acids. V dropped 3 bases and J dropped 2 bases, with 5 bases sitting between them. The DNA for the CDR3 is TGTGCCAGCAGTTTTCAGGCCTACAATGAGCAGTTCTTC. Its protein product is CASSFQAYNEQFF.

The V call is TRBV15, the J call TRBJ1-1, with a tentative D call TRBD1 (5 bases). CDR3 length: 15 amino acids. The germline V gene has CDR1 LNHNV and CDR2 YYDKDF (reference sequence). V gave up 6 bases and J gave up 4 bases, with 18 bases separating them. CDR3 in amino acids: CATREPTAQATEAFF. CDR3 in DNA: TGTGCCACCAGGGAACCGACAGCCCAGGCCACTGAAGCTTTCTTT.

This clone has only one observation. The chain links TRBV19 to TRBJ2-1, with 7 bases that match TRBD1. Germline values: CDR1 LNHDA, CDR2 SQIVND (reference sequence). The junction had 5 bases not matched to a gene; V was cut back by 9 bases and J by 0 bases. The CDR3 is 14 amino acids. As DNA, the CDR3 is TGTGCCAGCGCCACAGGGGTCTCCTACAATGAGCAGTTCTTC. It is translated as CASATGVSYNEQFF.

This chain joins TRBV28 and TRBJ2-1; D unresolved. Trimming stripped 7 bases from V and 4 bases from J, with 11 bases between. The CDR3 has 13 amino acids. Germline-derived CDR1 and CDR2 are MDHEN and SYDVKM. The CDR3 spells CASTRLFYNEQFF. In DNA form, the CDR3 reads TGTGCCAGCACTAGACTCTTTTACAATGAGCAGTTCTTC.

The chain couples TRBV10-2 to TRBJ1-5; 8 bases line up with TRBD1. Germline loops: CDR1 WSHSY, CDR2 SAAADI. After removal of 6 bases from V and 4 bases from J, the junction contained 2 bases not matched to a gene. There are 13 residues in the CDR3. In DNA form, the CDR3 reads TGCGCCAGCAGCTGGGACAGGAATCAGCCCCAGCATTTT. Translated, it gives CASSWDRNQPQHF.

The V call is TRBV30, the J call TRBJ1-1; a weak D match, TRBD1 (5 bases). The CDR3 runs to 16 residues. The germline V and J ends were trimmed by 2 bases and 4 bases, with 20 bases remaining between them. Germline CDR1 GTSNPN, CDR2 SVGIG (reference sequence). This CDR3 is CAWSPHLMGRVTEAFF. Here the CDR3 DNA reads TGTGCCTGGAGTCCCCATCTGATGGGCAGGGTCACTGAAGCTTTCTTT.

The chain joins TRBV7-8 to TRBJ2-1; TRBD1 matches 7 bases. This CDR3 has 15 residues. V shed 4 bases and J 3 bases; nucleotides not matched to a gene: 6. Germline V gives CDR1 SGHVS, CDR2 FQNEAQ. The CDR3 nucleotides read TGTGCCAGCAGCTCGGGGACAGTTTACTACAATGAGCAGTTCTTC. Protein: CASSSGTVYYNEQFF.

The V call is TRBV10-2, the J call TRBJ2-1; no definite D call. The CDR3 loop spans 13 amino acids. Trimming cost V 6 bases and J 8 bases, with 14 bases left between them. Germline V gene data show CDR1 as WSHSY and CDR2 as SAAADI. The CDR3 nucleotides read TGCGCCAGCAGCAGTCTTTCTTCCTATGAGCAGTTCTTC. It yields the protein CASSSLSSYEQFF.

V is TRBV7-9 and J is TRBJ2-1; a possible D gene is TRBD1 (5 bases). V lost 0 bases, J lost 1 base, and 16 bases lay in between. Germline CDR1 and CDR2: SEHNR and FQNEAQ (reference sequence). The CDR3 has 18 residues. CDR3 DNA: TGTGCCAGCAGCTTAGCGCTAACGCAGGGTAGGTCCTACAATGAGCAGTTCTTC. Protein sequence: CASSLALTQGRSYNEQFF.

V usage is TRBV24-1 and J usage is TRBJ2-2; 14 bases agree with TRBD2. The J segment lost 6 bases and the V segment lost 3 bases, leaving 2 bases of the junction unmatched. The CDR3 sequence is 16 residues long. Germline CDR1 and CDR2: KGHDR and SFDVKD. In nucleotides, the CDR3 is TGTGCCACCAGTGATCCGACTAGCGGGAGGGCCGGGGAGCTGTTTTTT. It codes for CATSDPTSGRAGELFF.

The chain couples TRBV10-3 to TRBJ2-7; perhaps TRBD2 as D (6 bases). Germline V CDR1 and CDR2: ENHRY, SYGVKD. The CDR3 spans 17 residues. V lost 11 bases and J 0 bases, leaving 26 bases between the germline ends. CDR3 sequence: CAVASAWRDESSYEQYF. The DNA of the CDR3 is TGTGCCGTAGCGTCAGCCTGGCGGGACGAAAGCTCCTACGAGCAGTACTTC.

The chain recombines TRBV9 with TRBJ2-1; 8 nucleotides align to TRBD2. The germline V gene has CDR1 SGDLS and CDR2 YYNGEE. Trimming cost V 2 bases and J 7 bases; bases outside gene matches: 14. The CDR3 runs 17 residues. CDR3 nucleotide sequence: TGTGCCAGCAGCGTGGATGGAGCCGGGACTAGATGGAATGAGCAGTTCTTC. It yields the protein CASSVDGAGTRWNEQFF.

The J gene is TRBJ2-2, the V gene TRBV27, with 8 bases matching TRBD1. Germline V gene data show CDR1 as MNHEY and CDR2 as SMNVEV (reference sequence). The V and J ends lost 5 bases and 1 base, in that order; junction bases with no gene match: 6. The CDR3 loop spans 16 amino acids. CDR3 protein: CASSPRDRKNTGELFF. In DNA form, the CDR3 reads TGTGCCAGCAGTCCAAGGGACAGGAAGAACACCGGGGAGCTGTTTTTT.

This chain connects TRBV4-2 to TRBJ2-3; D is unclear. Germline lookup yields CDR1 LGHNA and CDR2 YNFKEQ. V lost 0 bases and J 6 bases, leaving 7 bases between the germline ends. This CDR3 region has 13 residues. The CDR3 DNA follows: TGTGCCAGCAGCCAAGATCTCGAGGATACGCAGTATTTT. Its protein is CASSQDLEDTQYF.